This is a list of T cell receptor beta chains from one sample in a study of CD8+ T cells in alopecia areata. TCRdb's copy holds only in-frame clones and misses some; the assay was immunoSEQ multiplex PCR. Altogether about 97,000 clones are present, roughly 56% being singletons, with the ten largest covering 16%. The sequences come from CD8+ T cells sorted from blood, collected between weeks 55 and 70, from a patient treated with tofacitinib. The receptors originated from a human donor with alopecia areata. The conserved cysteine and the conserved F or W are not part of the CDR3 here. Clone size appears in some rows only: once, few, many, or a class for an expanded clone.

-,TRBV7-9,ASLPKEVGAQGEQY
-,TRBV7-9,ASSPGQSNEKLF
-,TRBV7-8,ASSFRGSDTDTQY
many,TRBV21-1,ASSKAFNATSLDTQY
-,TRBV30,AWSLLAGNTDTQY
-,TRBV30,ALDRTNQEQY
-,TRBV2,ASRITSGGNPSYEQY
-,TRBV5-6,ASSLARRGEGQPQH
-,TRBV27,ASSSASGQPQH
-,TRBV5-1,ASSSVGGKNIQY
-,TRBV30,AWSTGNSYEQY
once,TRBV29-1,SVGPERYEQY
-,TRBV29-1,SVEVTGFGEQY
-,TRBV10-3,AISVAGASGYT
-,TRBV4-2,ASSYLWEGNQPQH
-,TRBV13,ASGFGANVLT
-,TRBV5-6,ASSPGQGSPQH
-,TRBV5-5,ASSLDGGAYNEQF
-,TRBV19,ATNLRQGGTEAF
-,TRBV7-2,ASSLRRAPDTQY
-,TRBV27,ASSGLFAEAF
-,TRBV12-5,ASGALRVSGDTGELF
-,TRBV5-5,ASSLVAGDRGHEQY
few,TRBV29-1,SGRGDTQY
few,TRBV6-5,ASSAGRYNQPQH
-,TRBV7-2,ASRDAGTGVTEAF
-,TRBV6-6,ASGGYT